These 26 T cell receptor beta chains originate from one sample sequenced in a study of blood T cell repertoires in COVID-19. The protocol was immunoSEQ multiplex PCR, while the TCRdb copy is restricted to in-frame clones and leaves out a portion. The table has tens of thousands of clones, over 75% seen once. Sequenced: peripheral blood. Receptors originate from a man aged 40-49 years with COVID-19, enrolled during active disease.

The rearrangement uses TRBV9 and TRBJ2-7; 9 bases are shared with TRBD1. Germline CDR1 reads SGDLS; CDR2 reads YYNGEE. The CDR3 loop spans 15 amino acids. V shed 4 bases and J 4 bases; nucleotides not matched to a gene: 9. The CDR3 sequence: CASSSGGQGAYEQYF. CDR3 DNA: TGTGCCAGCAGCTCCGGGGGACAGGGTGCATACGAGCAGTACTTC.

The CDR3 region is CARGGGETLSCSPLHF. CDR3 DNA: TGTGCCCGCGGGGGTGGGGAGACCCTATCCTGTTCACCCCTCCACTTT. V usage is TRBV19 and J usage is TRBJ1-6; a possible D gene is TRBD1 (5 bases). CDR1 is LNHDA and CDR2 is SQIVND in the germline V gene (reference sequence). This CDR3 contains 16 residues. V was clipped by 11 bases and J by 9 bases, with 26 bases between them.

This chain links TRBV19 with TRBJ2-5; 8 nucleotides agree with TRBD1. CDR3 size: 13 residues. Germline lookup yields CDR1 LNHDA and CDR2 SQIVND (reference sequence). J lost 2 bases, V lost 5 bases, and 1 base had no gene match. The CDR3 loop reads CASSWTGQETQYF. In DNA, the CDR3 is TGTGCCAGTAGTTGGACAGGGCAAGAGACCCAGTACTTC. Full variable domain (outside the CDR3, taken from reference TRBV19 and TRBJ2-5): DGGITQSPKYLFRKEGQNVTLSCEQNLNHDAMYWYRQDPGQGLRLIYYSQIVNDFQKGDIAEGYSVSREKKESFPLTVTSAQKNPTAFYLCASSWTGQETQYFGPGTRLLVL.

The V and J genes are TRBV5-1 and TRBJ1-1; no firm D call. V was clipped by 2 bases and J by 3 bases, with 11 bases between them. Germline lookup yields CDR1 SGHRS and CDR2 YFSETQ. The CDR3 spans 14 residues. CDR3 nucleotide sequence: TGCGCCAGCAGCTTAATACCCACAGACACTGAAGCTTTCTTT. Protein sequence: CASSLIPTDTEAFF.

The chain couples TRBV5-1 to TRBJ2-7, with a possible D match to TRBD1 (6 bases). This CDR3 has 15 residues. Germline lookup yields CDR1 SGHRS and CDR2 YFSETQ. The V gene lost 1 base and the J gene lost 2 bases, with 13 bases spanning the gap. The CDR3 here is CASSLSPGETYEQYF. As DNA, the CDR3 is TGCGCCAGCAGCTTGAGTCCAGGGGAGACCTACGAGCAGTACTTC.

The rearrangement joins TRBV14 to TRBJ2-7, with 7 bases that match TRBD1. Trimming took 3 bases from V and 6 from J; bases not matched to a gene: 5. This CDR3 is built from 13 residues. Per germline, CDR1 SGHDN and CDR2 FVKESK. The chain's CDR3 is CASSHLTGTEQYF. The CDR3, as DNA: TGTGCCAGCAGCCATTTGACAGGGACCGAGCAGTACTTC.

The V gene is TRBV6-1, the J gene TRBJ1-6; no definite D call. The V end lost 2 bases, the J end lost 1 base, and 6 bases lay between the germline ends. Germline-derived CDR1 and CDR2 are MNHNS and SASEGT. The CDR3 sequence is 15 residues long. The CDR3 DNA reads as TGTGCCAGCAGTGAACTCGGTTCCTATAATTCACCCCTCCACTTT. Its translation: CASSELGSYNSPLHF.

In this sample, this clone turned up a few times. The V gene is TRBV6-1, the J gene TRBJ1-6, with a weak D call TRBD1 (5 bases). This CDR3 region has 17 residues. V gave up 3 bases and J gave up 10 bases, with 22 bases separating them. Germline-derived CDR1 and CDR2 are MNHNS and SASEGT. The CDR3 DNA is TGTGCCAGCAGTGAGGGAGTTTCGACGGGGGTTGGATCACCCCTCCACTTT. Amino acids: CASSEGVSTGVGSPLHF.

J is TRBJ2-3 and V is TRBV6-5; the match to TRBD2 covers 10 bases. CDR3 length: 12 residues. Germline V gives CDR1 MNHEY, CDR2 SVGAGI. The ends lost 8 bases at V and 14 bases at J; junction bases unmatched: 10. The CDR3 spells CASAPQRGGPYF. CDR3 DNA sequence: TGTGCCAGCGCGCCTCAGCGGGGGGGACCGTATTTT.

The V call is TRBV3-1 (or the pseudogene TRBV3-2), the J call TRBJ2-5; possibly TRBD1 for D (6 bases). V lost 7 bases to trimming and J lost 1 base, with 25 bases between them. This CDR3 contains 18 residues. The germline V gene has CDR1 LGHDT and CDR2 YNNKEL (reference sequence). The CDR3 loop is CASNPRGNGTALQETQYF. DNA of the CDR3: TGTGCCAGCAACCCCAGGGGAAACGGGACCGCACTCCAAGAGACCCAGTACTTC.

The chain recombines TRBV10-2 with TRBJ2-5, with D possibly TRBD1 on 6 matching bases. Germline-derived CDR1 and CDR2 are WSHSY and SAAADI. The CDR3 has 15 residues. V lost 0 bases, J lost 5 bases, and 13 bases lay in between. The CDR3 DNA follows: TGCGCCAGCAGTGAGTCGATACAGGGCGGGGAGACCCAGTACTTC. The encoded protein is CASSESIQGGETQYF.

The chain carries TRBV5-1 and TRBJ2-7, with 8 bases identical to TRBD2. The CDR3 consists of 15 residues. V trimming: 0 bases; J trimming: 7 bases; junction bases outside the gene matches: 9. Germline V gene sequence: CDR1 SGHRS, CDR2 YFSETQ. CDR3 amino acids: CASSLDLAGPMEQYF. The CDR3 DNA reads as TGCGCCAGCAGCTTGGACCTAGCGGGTCCTATGGAGCAGTACTTC.

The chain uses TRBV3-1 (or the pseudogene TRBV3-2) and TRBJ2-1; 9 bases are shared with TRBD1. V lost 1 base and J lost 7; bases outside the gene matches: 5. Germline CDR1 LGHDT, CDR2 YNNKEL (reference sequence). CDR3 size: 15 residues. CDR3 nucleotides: TGTGCCAGCAGCCAAGGGACAGGGGTAGGGAATGAGCAGTTCTTC. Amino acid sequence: CASSQGTGVGNEQFF.

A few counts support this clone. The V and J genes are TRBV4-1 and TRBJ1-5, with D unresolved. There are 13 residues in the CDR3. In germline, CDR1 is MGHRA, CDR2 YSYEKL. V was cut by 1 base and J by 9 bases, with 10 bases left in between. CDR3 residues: CASSQGGDAPQHF. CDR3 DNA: TGCGCCAGCAGCCAAGGAGGTGATGCGCCCCAGCATTTT.

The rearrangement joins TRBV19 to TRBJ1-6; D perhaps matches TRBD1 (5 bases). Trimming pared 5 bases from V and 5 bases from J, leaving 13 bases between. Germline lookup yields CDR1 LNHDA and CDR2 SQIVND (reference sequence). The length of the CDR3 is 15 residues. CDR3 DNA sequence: TGTGCCAGTAGTCGGTGGGGCGGCAATAATTCACCCCTCCACTTT. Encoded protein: CASSRWGGNNSPLHF.

CDR3 coding DNA: TGTGCCACCAGTGATTTGAGGCAGGGCCCCCCCTACGAGCAGTACTTC. It specifies CATSDLRQGPPYEQYF. This chain links TRBV24-1 with TRBJ2-7; D is possibly TRBD1 (5 bases). With 0 bases removed from V and 2 bases from J, the gap between germline ends came to 13 bases. The germline V gene has CDR1 KGHDR and CDR2 SFDVKD. CDR3 size: 16 residues.

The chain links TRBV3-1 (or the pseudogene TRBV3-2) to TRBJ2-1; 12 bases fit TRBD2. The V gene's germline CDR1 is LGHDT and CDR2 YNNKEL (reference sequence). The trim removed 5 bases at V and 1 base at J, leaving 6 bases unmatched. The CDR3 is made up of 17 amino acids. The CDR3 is CASSELAGGKSYNEQFF. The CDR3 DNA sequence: TGTGCCAGCAGCGAACTAGCGGGGGGCAAATCCTACAATGAGCAGTTCTTC.

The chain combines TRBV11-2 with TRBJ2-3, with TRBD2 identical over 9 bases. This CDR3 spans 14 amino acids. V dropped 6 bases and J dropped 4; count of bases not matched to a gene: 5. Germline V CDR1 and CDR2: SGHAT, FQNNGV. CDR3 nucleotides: TGTGCCAGCAGTGCGGGGGGGCCGGCAGATACGCAGTATTTT. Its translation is CASSAGGPADTQYF.

The CDR3 reads CASILAGGDEQFF. The DNA for the CDR3 is TGTGCCAGCATTCTAGCGGGGGGGGATGAGCAGTTCTTC. The chain joins TRBV28 to TRBJ2-1, with 12 bases fitting TRBD2. Trimming cost V 7 bases and J 8 bases; bases outside gene matches: 3. The CDR3 extends over 13 amino acids. Germline CDR1 MDHEN, CDR2 SYDVKM.

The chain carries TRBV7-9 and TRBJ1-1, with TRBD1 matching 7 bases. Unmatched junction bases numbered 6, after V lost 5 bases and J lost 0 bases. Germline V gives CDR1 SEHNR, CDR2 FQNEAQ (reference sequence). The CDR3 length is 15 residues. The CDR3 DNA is TGTGCCAGCAGCCCGCGCGGGACAGTGAACACTGAAGCTTTCTTT. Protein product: CASSPRGTVNTEAFF.

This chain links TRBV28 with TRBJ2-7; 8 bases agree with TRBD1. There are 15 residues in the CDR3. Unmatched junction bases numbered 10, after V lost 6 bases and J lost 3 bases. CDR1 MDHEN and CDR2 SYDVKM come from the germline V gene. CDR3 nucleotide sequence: TGTGCCAGCAGCCCCACCGACAGGGGCTTCTACGAGCAGTACTTC. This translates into CASSPTDRGFYEQYF.

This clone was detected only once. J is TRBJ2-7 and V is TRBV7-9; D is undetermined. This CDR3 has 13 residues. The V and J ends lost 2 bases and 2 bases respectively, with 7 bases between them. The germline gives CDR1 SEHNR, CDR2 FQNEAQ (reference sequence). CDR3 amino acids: CASSLPGAYEQYF. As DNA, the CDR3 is TGTGCCAGCAGCTTACCCGGAGCCTACGAGCAGTACTTC.

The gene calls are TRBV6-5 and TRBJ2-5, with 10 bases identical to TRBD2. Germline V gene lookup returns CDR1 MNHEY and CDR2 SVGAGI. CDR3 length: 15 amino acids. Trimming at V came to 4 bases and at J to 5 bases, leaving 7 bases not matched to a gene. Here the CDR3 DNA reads TGTGCCAGCAGTTCGGCTAGCGGGGGATCGGAGACCCAGTACTTC. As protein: CASSSASGGSETQYF.

For the CDR3, the DNA is TGCGCCAGCAGCTTACAAGGAAACACCATATATTTT. Protein product: CASSLQGNTIYF. The chain has TRBV5-1 and TRBJ1-3; D gene unclear. In germline, CDR1 is SGHRS, CDR2 YFSETQ. This CDR3 has 12 amino acids. With 2 bases removed from V and 4 bases from J, the gap between germline ends came to 4 bases.

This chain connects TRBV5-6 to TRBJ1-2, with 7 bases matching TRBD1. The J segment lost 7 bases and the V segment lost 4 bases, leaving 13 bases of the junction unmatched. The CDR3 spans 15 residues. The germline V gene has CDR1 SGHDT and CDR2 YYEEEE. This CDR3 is CASSRITGDKGGYTF. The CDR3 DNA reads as TGTGCCAGCAGCCGCATAACAGGGGATAAAGGTGGCTACACCTTC.

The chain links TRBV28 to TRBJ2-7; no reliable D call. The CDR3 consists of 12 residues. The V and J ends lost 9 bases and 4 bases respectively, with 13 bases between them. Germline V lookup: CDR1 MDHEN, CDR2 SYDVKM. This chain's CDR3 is CASRNFPYEQYF. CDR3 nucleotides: TGTGCCAGTAGAAATTTCCCATACGAGCAGTACTTC.